The 15 T cell receptor beta chains presented below share a single source sample, sequenced in a study of blood T cell repertoires in COVID-19. Sequenced by immunoSEQ multiplex PCR; TCRdb stores in-frame clones only, minus some. The sample consists of more than 300,000 clones, approximately 82% of them appearing once. The sequenced material came from peripheral blood. Source of these receptors: a woman aged 45 to 65 with acute or convalescent COVID-19.

This sequence joins TRBV10-3 and TRBJ1-2, with unresolved D. The CDR3 covers 13 residues. Trimming left V 0 bases short and J 3 bases short, with 5 bases between. The germline V gene has CDR1 ENHRY and CDR2 SYGVKD. CDR3: CAISESRDYGYTF. DNA for the CDR3: TGTGCCATCAGTGAGTCACGGGACTATGGCTACACCTTC.

The chain uses TRBV4-1 and TRBJ2-3, with 10 bases lining up with TRBD2. Germline CDR1 MGHRA, CDR2 YSYEKL. This CDR3 contains 17 residues. The V gene end was trimmed by 2 bases and the J gene end by 3 bases; junction bases not matched to a gene: 8. CDR3 in DNA: TGCGCCAGCAGCCAATCTGGACTAGCGGTAAAGACAGATACGCAGTATTTT. Amino acid sequence: CASSQSGLAVKTDTQYF.

In its sample, this clone was seen many times. The chain carries TRBV3-1 (or the pseudogene TRBV3-2) and TRBJ2-3; 8 positions match TRBD2. Germline V CDR1 and CDR2: LGHDT, YNNKEL (reference sequence). The CDR3 is made up of 17 amino acids. The V and J ends lost 5 bases and 0 bases, in that order; junction bases with no gene match: 10. Here the CDR3 DNA reads TGTGCCAGCAGCAGTAGCGGGATTACGGTTAGCACAGATACGCAGTATTTT. Protein sequence: CASSSSGITVSTDTQYF.

The chain carries TRBV6-6 and TRBJ1-4, with D perhaps matching TRBD1 (6 bases). With 2 bases removed from V and 5 bases from J, the gap between germline ends came to 9 bases. The CDR3 sequence is 14 residues long. Germline assignment: CDR1 MNHNY and CDR2 SVGAGI (reference sequence). CDR3 residues: CASSYGQGNEKLFF. In DNA, the CDR3 is TGTGCCAGCAGTTACGGGCAGGGGAATGAAAAACTGTTTTTT.

V is TRBV5-6 and J is TRBJ1-1; D is possibly TRBD1 (6 bases). The V end was cut by 2 bases, the J end by 3 bases, with 11 bases between. The germline gives CDR1 SGHDT, CDR2 YYEEEE. The CDR3 covers 14 residues. This CDR3 reads CASSFPAGDTEAFF. The CDR3 DNA sequence: TGTGCCAGCAGCTTTCCCGCAGGGGACACTGAAGCTTTCTTT.

The chain links TRBV30 to TRBJ2-3, with 13 bases lining up with TRBD2. With 0 bases clipped from V and 1 base from J, the junction kept 13 bases outside the gene matches. Germline V lookup: CDR1 GTSNPN, CDR2 SVGIG (reference sequence). There are 20 residues in the CDR3. CDR3 in amino acids: CAWSVRLAGGSYMRTDTQYF. The CDR3 DNA follows: TGTGCCTGGAGTGTACGACTAGCGGGAGGAAGCTACATGCGCACAGATACGCAGTATTTT.

The chain employs TRBV11-3 and TRBJ2-7, with a possible D match to TRBD1 (6 bases). V lost 0 bases and J lost 1, with 7 bases in between. Per the germline V gene, CDR1 is SGHNT and CDR2 is YENEEA. The CDR3 length is 14 residues. The CDR3 bases are TGTGCCAGCAGCTTAGATAGGGGGTCCTACGAGCAGTACTTC. Its translation: CASSLDRGSYEQYF.

The chain recombines TRBV2 with TRBJ1-5; D might be TRBD1 (6 bases). Germline V gene data show CDR1 as SNHLY and CDR2 as FYNNEI. V lost 4 bases and J 3 bases, leaving 10 bases between the germline ends. The CDR3 length is 14 residues. The CDR3 loop is CASSGWDINQPQHF. In nucleotides, the CDR3 is TGTGCCAGCAGTGGTTGGGACATCAATCAGCCCCAGCATTTT.

The chain links TRBV5-1 to TRBJ2-5; 8 positions match TRBD1. The CDR3 extends over 13 amino acids. From germline, CDR1 is SGHRS and CDR2 YFSETQ. The J segment lost 5 bases and the V segment lost 4 bases, leaving 4 bases of the junction unmatched. The CDR3: CASSNTGGETQYF. Written as DNA, the CDR3 is TGCGCCAGCAGCAACACAGGGGGGGAGACCCAGTACTTC. The variable domain in full, completed from reference TRBV5-1 and TRBJ2-5, reads KAGVTQTPRYLIKTRGQQVTLSCSPISGHRSVSWYQQTPGQGLQFLFEYFSETQRNKGNFPGRFSGRQFSNSRSEMNVSTLELGDSALYLCASSNTGGETQYFGPGTRLLVL.

J is TRBJ1-5 and V is TRBV10-3, with TRBD1 matching 7 bases. The CDR3 has 13 residues. Germline-derived CDR1 and CDR2 are ENHRY and SYGVKD. V lost 8 bases, J lost 3 bases, and 4 bases stayed unmatched. Written as DNA, the CDR3 is TGTGCCATCCAGGGACAGCCCAATCAGCCCCAGCATTTT. Translated, it gives CAIQGQPNQPQHF.

This clone was detected only a few times. The V call is TRBV19, the J call TRBJ2-4, with D perhaps matching TRBD1 (7 bases). The CDR3 contains 17 residues. Between the trimmed V and J ends, which lost 3 bases and 3 bases, there was a span of 18 bases. Germline V lookup: CDR1 LNHDA, CDR2 SQIVND (reference sequence). The CDR3 sequence is CASSMVQGGRGKNIQYF. The DNA for the CDR3 is TGTGCCAGTAGTATGGTCCAGGGGGGCCGAGGCAAAAACATTCAGTACTTC.

The rearrangement links TRBV14 to TRBJ1-6; no firm D call. The germline V gene encodes CDR1 SGHDN and CDR2 FVKESK. Trimming pared 4 bases from V and 0 bases from J, leaving 7 bases between. The CDR3 covers 15 residues. The CDR3 coding sequence is TGTGCCAGCAGCCTCGTGAGCTCCTATAATTCACCCCTCCACTTT. This sequence encodes CASSLVSSYNSPLHF.

The chain employs TRBV29-1 and TRBJ1-2; tentatively, D is TRBD1 (6 bases). The germline V gene encodes CDR1 SQVTM and CDR2 ANQGSEA. The CDR3 runs to 13 residues. The V end lost 8 bases, the J end lost 4 bases, and 17 bases lay between the germline ends. CDR3 DNA sequence: TGCAGCTCGGGGGCCAGTGGGAGCTATGGCTACACCTTC. Its protein product is CSSGASGSYGYTF.

The gene calls are TRBV10-2 and TRBJ1-2; no definite D call. V lost 7 bases, J lost 3 bases, and 12 bases lay in between. The CDR3 extends over 13 amino acids. Germline-derived CDR1 and CDR2 are WSHSY and SAAADI. CDR3 sequence (DNA): TGCGCCAGCACACTCGGGAGTGACTATGGCTACACCTTC. Protein sequence: CASTLGSDYGYTF.

This chain uses TRBV18 with TRBJ1-6; D remains ambiguous. The ends were cut back, 3 bases at V and 7 bases at J, with 10 bases in the middle. The length of the CDR3 is 14 residues. Germline lookup yields CDR1 KGHSH and CDR2 LQKENI. In DNA, the CDR3 is TGTGCCAGCTCACCTGACTACGGGAATTCACCCCTCCACTTT. Protein: CASSPDYGNSPLHF.